The sequence of this T cell receptor (beta chain) was determined in a study of blood T cell repertoires in COVID-19. Trimming took 3 bases from V and 3 from J, leaving 9 bases between them. The CDR3 totals 14 residues. The germline V gene encodes CDR1 SGHNT and CDR2 YENEEA. TCRdb's table, derived via immunoSEQ multiplex PCR, lists solely in-frame clones and lacks some. The sample includes about 270,000 clones, about nine tenths of them seen just once. This TCR came from a man in his forties or fifties with active or convalescent COVID-19. The material sequenced was peripheral blood. V usage is TRBV11-3 and J usage is TRBJ2-1, with unresolved D. Here the CDR3 DNA reads TGTGCCAGCAGCTTCGACATTTACTACAATGAGCAGTTCTTC. It is translated as CASSFDIYYNEQFF.